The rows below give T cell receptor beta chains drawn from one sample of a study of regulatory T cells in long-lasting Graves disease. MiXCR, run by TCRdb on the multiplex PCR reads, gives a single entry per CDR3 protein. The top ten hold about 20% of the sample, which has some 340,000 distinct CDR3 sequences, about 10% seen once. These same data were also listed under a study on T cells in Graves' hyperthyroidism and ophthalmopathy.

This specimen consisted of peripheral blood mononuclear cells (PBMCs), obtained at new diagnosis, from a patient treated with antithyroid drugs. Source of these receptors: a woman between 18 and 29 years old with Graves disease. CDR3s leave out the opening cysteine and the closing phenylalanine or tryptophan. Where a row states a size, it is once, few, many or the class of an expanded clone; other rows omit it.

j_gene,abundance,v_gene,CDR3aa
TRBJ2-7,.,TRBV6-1,ASGQTDEQY
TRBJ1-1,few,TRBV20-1,SAGDMVHTEAF
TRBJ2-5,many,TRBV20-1,SARDGGLAGDWETQY
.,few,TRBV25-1,ASPGLAGDGFGETQY
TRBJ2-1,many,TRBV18,ASSPWLGGRQGNEQF
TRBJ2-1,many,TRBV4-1,ASSQDSRLVAGNEQF
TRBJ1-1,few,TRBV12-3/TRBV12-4,ASSQKAGNTEAF
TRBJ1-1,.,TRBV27,ASSPWQVNTEAF
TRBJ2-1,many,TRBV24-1,ATSDFMVNEQF
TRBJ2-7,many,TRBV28,ASTEGGPYEQY
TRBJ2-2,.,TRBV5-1,ASSLSPGLGDGELF
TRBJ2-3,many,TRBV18,ASASGGRTDTQY
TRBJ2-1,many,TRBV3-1,ASSQAIEQF
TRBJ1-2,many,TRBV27,ASSPRVEAYGYT
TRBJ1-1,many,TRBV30,AWSVLYDREAF
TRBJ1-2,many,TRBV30,AWKPGQGYGYT
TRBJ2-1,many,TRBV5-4,ASSLATWANEQF
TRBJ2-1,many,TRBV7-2,ASSSLGGTSEF
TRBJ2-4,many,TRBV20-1,SAARGVRAKNIQY
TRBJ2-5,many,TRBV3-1,ASSPDRYGRGQETQY
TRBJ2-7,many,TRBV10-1,ASSESRLRLEQY
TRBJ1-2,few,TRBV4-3,ASSQDGFGAGLVGYT
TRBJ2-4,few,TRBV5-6,ASSLGQGFH
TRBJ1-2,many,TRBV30,AWSRFVSYT
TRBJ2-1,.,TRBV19,ASSIAAGNEQF
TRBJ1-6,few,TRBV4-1,ASSQDGGRVGNSPLH
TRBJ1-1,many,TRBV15,ATSRVMNTEAF
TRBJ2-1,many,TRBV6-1,ASTPTIGQSSYNEQF
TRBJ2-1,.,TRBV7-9,ASSLAGYYNEQF
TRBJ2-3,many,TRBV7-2,ASSHTGGNTQY
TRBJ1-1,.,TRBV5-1,ASSAKGGNTEAF